This T cell receptor beta chain was found in a study of graft-versus-host responses after intestinal transplantation. Study context: Grafts were multivisceral, liver-intestinal, or isolated intestinal. Notes on the study in general: With peak circulating GvH clone levels came an association with early post-transplant HvG declines. Recipient-marrow GvH clones were detected, some having first appeared in ileum or blood.

Concerning this clone: Antigen specificity is unknown.

Germline CDR1 reads MNHNS; CDR2 reads SASEGT. The J segment lost 3 bases and the V segment lost 2 bases, leaving 15 bases of the junction unmatched. This CDR3 has 19 residues. TCRdb's table, derived via immunoSEQ multiplex PCR, lists solely in-frame clones and lacks some. The data show tens of thousands of clones, 94% seen once. The sequencing here drew on unstimulated CD8+ T cells sorted from spleen or lymph node cells, taken before intestinal transplant. This clonotype originated in a human donor who received an intestinal transplant. The chain combines TRBV6-1 with TRBJ2-2, with 7 bases fitting TRBD2. CDR3 residues: CASSEPVTGTMEDTGELFF. CDR3 in DNA: TGTGCCAGCAGTGAACCCGTAACCGGGACTATGGAGGACACCGGGGAGCTGTTTTTT.